This paragraph covers one TCR beta chain sequence. This entry comes from a study of shared clonotypes between healthy human individuals. Study details: CD4 naive and memory got three plates each, CD8 naive two, CD8 memory one.

The length of the CDR3 is 18 residues. J was trimmed by 0 bases and V by 2 bases; bases with no gene match: 10. Germline CDR1 reads SGHRS; CDR2 reads YFSETQ. Generated by immunoSEQ multiplex PCR, the TCRdb table keeps only in-frame clones and is missing some. The sample has a few million clones; approximately 94% are singletons. The sequence was collected from a man younger than 35 in good health. The genes are TRBV5-1 and TRBJ2-1, with 8 bases matching TRBD2. The sequenced material came from naive CD4+ T cells sorted from blood. The subset denotes: CD45RA+ positively selected. CDR3 in amino acids: CASSFGFSGASSYNEQFF. The CDR3 DNA sequence: TGCGCCAGCAGCTTTGGGTTTAGCGGGGCAAGCTCCTACAATGAGCAGTTCTTC. The full variable domain, with the rest looked up from reference TRBV5-1 and TRBJ2-1, is KAGVTQTPRYLIKTRGQQVTLSCSPISGHRSVSWYQQTPGQGLQFLFEYFSETQRNKGNFPGRFSGRQFSNSRSEMNVSTLELGDSALYLCASSFGFSGASSYNEQFFGPGTRLTVL.